The 27 T cell receptor beta chains given below trace back to one sample, sequenced in a study of cytomegalovirus exposure and HLA in healthy donors. 60 Vbeta and 13 Jbeta primers were used in PCR. The repertoire was sequenced with immunoSEQ multiplex PCR; TCRdb's copy has only in-frame clones and lacks some. The sample lists about 150,000 clones, 80% to 85% occurring once. Sample: PBMCs. Every receptor here comes from a male donor in good health and CMV-seronegative.

This chain joins TRBV27 and TRBJ2-7, with TRBD1 matching 8 bases. The CDR3 is made up of 14 amino acids. Trimming removed 4 bases from V and 4 bases from J; junction bases left unmatched: 6. CDR1 and CDR2 from the germline V gene are MNHEY and SMNVEV (reference sequence). The CDR3 loop reads CASSYKWTGYEQYF. Written as DNA, the CDR3 is TGTGCCAGCAGTTATAAGTGGACAGGGTACGAGCAGTACTTC.

This clone was recorded once. The V call is TRBV5-5, the J call TRBJ1-1, with a possible D match to TRBD1 (5 bases). The germline gives CDR1 SGHKS, CDR2 YYEKEE (reference sequence). Trimming cost V 1 base and J 9 bases, with 22 bases left between them. The CDR3 extends over 16 amino acids. The DNA for the CDR3 is TGTGCCAGCAGCTTGCTCCCAGGGCCGCAAAACCTTAAAGCTTTCTTT. This codes for CASSLLPGPQNLKAFF.

The chain uses TRBV19 and TRBJ1-1; D is unclear. Trimming removed 7 bases from V and 6 bases from J, with 9 bases in between. Germline CDR1 is LNHDA and CDR2 is SQIVND (reference sequence). The CDR3 sequence is 11 residues long. The CDR3 here is CASIRGPEAFF. For the CDR3, the DNA is TGTGCCAGTATAAGAGGTCCTGAAGCTTTCTTT.

The rearrangement uses TRBV20-1 and TRBJ2-1; D is unclear. There are 11 residues in the CDR3. V was clipped by 6 bases and J by 4 bases, with 7 bases between them. Germline V gene sequence: CDR1 DFQATT, CDR2 SNEGSKA (reference sequence). The CDR3 spells CSASRYNEQFF. The CDR3 nucleotides are TGCAGTGCCTCCCGGTACAATGAGCAGTTCTTC.

This sequence joins TRBV19 and TRBJ2-1, with TRBD1 matching over 8 bases. CDR1 is LNHDA and CDR2 is SQIVND in the germline V gene (reference sequence). After removal of 5 bases from V and 12 bases from J, the junction contained 12 bases not matched to a gene. This CDR3 spans 14 amino acids. CDR3 DNA sequence: TGTGCCAGTAGTCGAGGGACAGGTAATCAGAGGCAGTTCTTC. It specifies CASSRGTGNQRQFF.

This clone has a single count. This rearrangement joins TRBV7-8 to TRBJ2-5, with D uncertain. The J call is uncertain, as TRBJ2-7 better fits the DNA end. Germline CDR1 SGHVS, CDR2 FQNEAQ. The CDR3 loop spans 14 amino acids. The CDR3 sequence: CASSFQAIPYEQYF. CDR3 DNA: TGTGCCAGCAGCTTTCAGGCGATTCCCTACGAGCAGTACTTC.

This clone showed up just once. V and J are TRBV5-1 and TRBJ2-3, with 11 bases that match TRBD2. Looked up from germline, CDR1 is SGHRS and CDR2 is YFSETQ. V lost 0 bases, J lost 6 bases, and 3 bases stayed unmatched. The CDR3 runs 15 residues. For the CDR3, the DNA is TGCGCCAGCAGCTTGGAAGTAGCGGGGGGGGATACGCAGTATTTT. This gives the protein CASSLEVAGGDTQYF.

This chain joins TRBV19 and TRBJ2-6; D not certain. This CDR3 region has 15 residues. Germline values: CDR1 LNHDA, CDR2 SQIVND (reference sequence). V dropped 3 bases and J dropped 0 bases, with 6 bases sitting between them. As DNA, the CDR3 is TGTGCCAGTAGTATCAGTCACTCTGGGGCCAACGTCCTGACTTTC. Protein sequence: CASSISHSGANVLTF.

A single count supports this clone. The chain carries TRBV4-2 and TRBJ2-5, with 8 positions matching TRBD2. After removal of 1 base from V and 1 base from J, the junction contained 5 bases not matched to a gene. The length of the CDR3 is 16 residues. CDR1 is LGHNA and CDR2 is YNFKEQ in the germline V gene. The CDR3 loop is CASSQGTSSAQETQYF. The CDR3 coding sequence is TGTGCCAGCAGCCAAGGGACTAGCTCTGCCCAAGAGACCCAGTACTTC.

This clone showed up just a few times. This rearrangement joins TRBV6-6 to TRBJ2-7; tentatively, D is TRBD1 (6 bases). From germline, CDR1 is MNHNY and CDR2 SVGAGI (reference sequence). This CDR3 comprises 12 residues. The germline V and J ends were trimmed by 8 bases and 2 bases, with 10 bases remaining between them. The CDR3 region has the DNA TGTGCCAGCTCAGGGGACACCTACGAGCAGTACTTC. Amino acid sequence: CASSGDTYEQYF.

V usage is TRBV19 and J usage is TRBJ1-2, with a tentative D call TRBD1 (5 bases). V dropped 1 base and J dropped 2 bases, with 17 bases sitting between them. The CDR3 is 17 amino acids. Germline V gene lookup returns CDR1 LNHDA and CDR2 SQIVND (reference sequence). The CDR3 DNA reads as TGTGCCAGTAGTATAGTTACTGACAGTCTTTCCAACTATGGCTACACCTTC. Translation gives CASSIVTDSLSNYGYTF.

The CDR3 DNA follows: TGTGCCTGGAATGGGGCGGCCTACGAGCAGTACTTC. This codes for CAWNGAAYEQYF. The gene calls are TRBV30 and TRBJ2-7; a possible D gene is TRBD1 (5 bases). The germline V and J ends were trimmed by 4 bases and 2 bases, with 9 bases remaining between them. The germline CDR1 and CDR2 sequences are GTSNPN and SVGIG (reference sequence). The CDR3 is made up of 12 amino acids.

The chain recombines TRBV5-6 with TRBJ1-1, with 10 bases identical to TRBD1. Germline CDR1 and CDR2: SGHDT and YYEEEE. CDR3 length equals 19 residues. With V trimmed by 4 bases and J by 1 base, 16 bases remained unmatched. The chain's CDR3 is CASSRSPGQGSWWNTEAFF. The CDR3, as DNA: TGTGCCAGCAGCCGCTCTCCGGGACAGGGGAGTTGGTGGAACACTGAAGCTTTCTTT.

The rearrangement links TRBV28 to TRBJ2-7, with 7 bases identical to TRBD2. Germline CDR1 MDHEN, CDR2 SYDVKM. The CDR3 loop spans 14 amino acids. V shed 5 bases and J 2 bases; nucleotides not matched to a gene: 6. DNA for the CDR3: TGTGCCAGCAGTACAGCTAGCGGCCCCTACGAGCAGTACTTC. Protein product: CASSTASGPYEQYF.

This clone was observed a single time. The V gene is TRBV7-9, the J gene TRBJ1-1; no clear D gene. V lost 3 bases to trimming and J lost 4 bases, with 9 bases between them. Germline CDR1 SEHNR, CDR2 FQNEAQ (reference sequence). This CDR3 region has 13 residues. The CDR3 bases are TGTGCCAGCAGCTTGCAGGAGGGCACTGAAGCTTTCTTT. This gives the protein CASSLQEGTEAFF.

The chain is built from TRBV27 and TRBJ1-1; the D is unclear. The CDR3 is 13 amino acids. Trimming stripped 3 bases from V and 3 bases from J, with 8 bases between. The V gene's germline CDR1 is MNHEY and CDR2 SMNVEV (reference sequence). The CDR3 DNA sequence: TGTGCCAGCAGTTTGACACCGGACACTGAAGCTTTCTTT. Its translation is CASSLTPDTEAFF.

This sequence joins TRBV7-3 and TRBJ2-7; D is uncertain. Looked up from germline, CDR1 is SGHTA and CDR2 is FQGTGA. This CDR3 is 16 amino acids long. With 10 bases removed from V and 1 base from J, the gap between germline ends came to 23 bases. CDR3 nucleotides: TGTGCCATGACTCCCCTCCGCTCTGTCTCATCCTACGAGCAGTACTTC. It translates to CAMTPLRSVSSYEQYF. Filled out from reference TRBV7-3 and TRBJ2-7, the complete variable domain reads GAGVSQTPSNKVTEKGKYVELRCDPISGHTALYWYRQSLGQGPEFLIYFQGTGAADDSGLPNDRFFAVRPEGSVSTLKIQRTERGDSAVYLCAMTPLRSVSSYEQYFGPGTRLTVT.

The rearrangement uses TRBV18 and TRBJ2-7; D is ambiguous. Germline CDR1 KGHSH, CDR2 LQKENI. V lost 3 bases and J 7 bases, leaving 10 bases between the germline ends. The CDR3 covers 12 residues. CDR3 sequence: CASSPGAGEQYF. The DNA for the CDR3 is TGTGCCAGCTCACCTGGAGCCGGGGAGCAGTACTTC.

V usage is TRBV4-1 and J usage is TRBJ1-2; D remains ambiguous. V lost 0 bases and J 5 bases, leaving 16 bases between the germline ends. The CDR3 is 16 amino acids. The germline V gene encodes CDR1 MGHRA and CDR2 YSYEKL. The CDR3 protein is CASSQDSREVPYGYTF. The CDR3 bases are TGCGCCAGCAGCCAAGATAGCCGCGAAGTGCCTTATGGCTACACCTTC.

The gene calls are TRBV7-8 and TRBJ2-1; TRBD2 matches at 8 bases. V lost 5 bases to trimming and J lost 4 bases; unmatched junction nucleotides: 10. Germline V CDR1 and CDR2: SGHVS, FQNEAQ. The CDR3 loop spans 16 amino acids. CDR3 in DNA: TGTGCCAGCAGCCCCCGGGTCGCTAGCGGGTACAATGAGCAGTTCTTC. Translated: CASSPRVASGYNEQFF.

The rearrangement joins TRBV13 to TRBJ2-7; the match to TRBD1 covers 9 bases. With 5 bases clipped from V and 7 bases from J, the junction kept 6 bases outside the gene matches. The CDR3 runs to 13 residues. In germline, CDR1 is PRHDT, CDR2 FYEKMQ (reference sequence). The CDR3 spells CASSPRDREEQYF. The CDR3 bases are TGTGCCAGCAGCCCTCGGGACAGGGAAGAGCAGTACTTC.

This clone was found a few times. CDR3 amino acids: CASSSRDISYNEQFF. In DNA, the CDR3 is TGTGCCAGCAGCTCACGGGACATTTCGTACAATGAGCAGTTCTTC. V is TRBV5-4 and J is TRBJ2-1; a possible D gene is TRBD1 (6 bases). CDR1 SGHNT and CDR2 YYREEE come from the germline V gene (reference sequence). The CDR3 contains 15 residues. The V gene lost 3 bases and the J gene lost 4 bases, with 14 bases spanning the gap. Filled out from reference TRBV5-4 and TRBJ2-1, the complete variable domain reads ETGVTQSPTHLIKTRGQQVTLRCSSQSGHNTVSWYQQALGQGPQFIFQYYREEENGRGNFPPRFSGLQFPNYSSELNVNALELDDSALYLCASSSRDISYNEQFFGPGTRLTVL.

The rearrangement links TRBV5-1 to TRBJ2-5; TRBD2 matches 12 bases. The assigned J gene may be wrong: the sequence end matches TRBJ2-7 better. In germline, CDR1 is SGHRS, CDR2 YFSETQ. The CDR3 runs 15 residues. The CDR3 nucleotides read TGCGCCAGCAGCTTGGCCATACTAGCGGGGGGCGAGCAGTACTTC. Translating it yields CASSLAILAGGEQYF.

The chain couples TRBV5-1 to TRBJ1-2; tentatively, D is TRBD1 (6 bases). Trimming shortened V by 2 bases and J by 7 bases, and 15 bases separated the two germline ends. Per the germline V gene, CDR1 is SGHRS and CDR2 is YFSETQ. The CDR3 totals 14 residues. Here the CDR3 reads CASSLTGSVGGYTF. CDR3 coding DNA: TGCGCCAGCAGCTTAACAGGGAGCGTTGGTGGCTACACCTTC. The variable domain in full, completed from reference TRBV5-1 and TRBJ1-2, reads KAGVTQTPRYLIKTRGQQVTLSCSPISGHRSVSWYQQTPGQGLQFLFEYFSETQRNKGNFPGRFSGRQFSNSRSEMNVSTLELGDSALYLCASSLTGSVGGYTFGSGTRLTVV.

V gene TRBV6-5 combines with J gene TRBJ1-5; the match to TRBD1 covers 7 bases. This CDR3 is built from 15 residues. The V segment lost 6 bases and the J segment 3 bases; nucleotides outside the gene matches: 8. Germline CDR1 is MNHEY and CDR2 is SVGAGI. CDR3 loop: CASSAVGTANQPQHF. CDR3 bases: TGTGCCAGCAGCGCTGTTGGGACAGCCAATCAGCCCCAGCATTTT.

The chain recombines TRBV2 with TRBJ2-6; 9 bases line up with TRBD2. Trimming at V came to 0 bases and at J to 0 bases, leaving 6 bases not matched to a gene. The CDR3 sequence is 19 residues long. The germline gives CDR1 SNHLY, CDR2 FYNNEI. The CDR3 region has the DNA TGTGCCAGCAGTGAAGCAGGGTTAGCGGGAGACTCTGGGGCCAACGTCCTGACTTTC. It encodes CASSEAGLAGDSGANVLTF.

This chain links TRBV6-5 with TRBJ2-5; 8 nucleotides match TRBD1. With the DNA end fitting TRBJ2-7 better, the J assignment may be wrong. The CDR3 consists of 14 residues. From germline, CDR1 is MNHEY and CDR2 SVGAGI. This CDR3 is CASSQGALSYEQYF. CDR3 sequence (DNA): TGTGCCAGCAGCCAGGGGGCCCTGTCCTACGAGCAGTACTTC.